One and the same sample provided the 20 T cell receptor beta chains below, sequenced in a study of T-cell reconstitution after alpha-beta-depleted transplantation in children. Notes on the study in general: Reports say that about two months after transplant, the alpha-beta T cells came out of several hundred graft clones that had expanded.

Unique molecular identifiers were incorporated into the prepared TCRbeta library. TCRdb re-derived calls from the PCR reads in MiXCR, one entry per CDR3 protein. There are around 30,000 distinct CDR3 sequences in the sample; 6% to 8.5% occur only once, and under 30% lies in the top ten. Their specific antigens are unknown. Sequencing used peripheral blood, obtained 60 days after TCRalphabeta/CD19-depleted stem cell transplant. These receptors were obtained from a child younger than two who had a stem cell transplant for acute myeloid leukemia, so the T cells may come from the graft donor.

Many counts were recorded for this clonotype. The V call is TRBV24-1, the J call TRBJ2-1; D remains unclear. Germline values: CDR1 KGHDR, CDR2 SFDVKD. V lost 7 bases and J 4 bases, leaving 7 bases between the germline ends. The length of the CDR3 is 12 residues. Written as DNA, the CDR3 is TGTGCCACCAGCCACGGGTACAATGAGCAGTTCTTC. It codes for CATSHGYNEQFF.

This clonotype occurred many times. J is TRBJ2-3 and V is TRBV5-6; D is possibly TRBD2 (5 bases). The V end lost 7 bases, the J end lost 3 bases, and 9 bases lay between the germline ends. Looked up from germline, CDR1 is SGHDT and CDR2 is YYEEEE. The CDR3 sequence is 12 residues long. The CDR3 region has the DNA TGTGCCAGCGACGGGGAGACAGATACGCAGTATTTT. Its protein product is CASDGETDTQYF. Using reference TRBV5-6 and TRBJ2-3 for the parts outside the CDR3, the full variable domain is DAGVTQSPTHLIKTRGQQVTLRCSPKSGHDTVSWYQQALGQGPQFIFQYYEEEERQRGNFPDRFSGHQFPNYSSELNVNALLLGDSALYLCASDGETDTQYFGPGTRLTVL.

This clonotype appeared many times. The chain joins TRBV28 to TRBJ2-7; 12 bases match TRBD2. Germline V gene data show CDR1 as MDHEN and CDR2 as SYDVKM. The V and J ends lost 6 bases and 2 bases, in that order; junction bases with no gene match: 2. CDR3 length: 14 residues. CDR3 sequence (DNA): TGTGCCAGCAGCCGACTAGCGGGAGCCTACGAGCAGTACTTC. It yields the protein CASSRLAGAYEQYF. Based on the CDR3 plus reference TRBV28 and TRBJ2-7, the full variable domain is DVKVTQSSRYLVKRTGEKVFLECVQDMDHENMFWYRQDPGLGLRLIYFSYDVKMKEKGDIPEGYSVSREKKERFSLILESASTNQTSMYLCASSRLAGAYEQYFGPGTRLTVT.

The CDR3, as DNA: TGTGCCACAAAGTGGGGCGGGGAGCTGTTTTTT. This gives the protein CATKWGGELFF. The chain uses TRBV12-3 or TRBV12-4 and TRBJ2-2; D is unclear. V shed 10 bases and J shed 7 bases, with 10 bases lying between them. The CDR3 length is 11 residues.

This clonotype has just a few counts. The chain links TRBV4-3 to TRBJ2-3, with D maybe TRBD1 (5 bases). The CDR3 spans 15 residues. The V and J ends lost 0 bases and 5 bases respectively, with 12 bases between them. Germline V CDR1 and CDR2: LGHNA, YSLEER. DNA for the CDR3: TGCGCCAGCAGCCAAGAAGGCAGGGCCGGAGATACGCAGTATTTT. Translated: CASSQEGRAGDTQYF.

This clonotype was picked up many times. The chain carries TRBV7-2 and TRBJ1-1, with D perhaps TRBD1 (5 bases). The germline CDR1 and CDR2 sequences are SGHTA and FQGNSA. The length of the CDR3 is 17 residues. Trimming removed 1 base from V and 1 base from J, with 16 bases in between. The CDR3 loop reads CASSLGGGTVGNTEAFF. The CDR3 coding sequence is TGTGCCAGCAGCTTAGGTGGGGGAACCGTCGGGAACACTGAAGCTTTCTTT.

The rearrangement joins TRBV7-3 to TRBJ2-7; TRBD2 might be the D (5 bases). The CDR3 is 15 residues long. Per the germline V gene, CDR1 is SGHTA and CDR2 is FQGTGA. Trimming left V 1 base short and J 1 base short, with 11 bases between. The CDR3 region is CASSLRAGPSYEQYF. The DNA for the CDR3 is TGTGCCAGCAGCTTAAGGGCGGGTCCATCCTACGAGCAGTACTTC.

This clonotype was seen many times. In nucleotides, the CDR3 is TGTGCCAGCAGTCCCCTAGGACAGGTCGATCCGCTGGATGAGCAGTTCTTC. This codes for CASSPLGQVDPLDEQFF. The chain carries TRBV12-3 or TRBV12-4 and TRBJ2-1, with 7 bases fitting TRBD1. J lost 8 bases, V lost 5 bases, and 18 bases had no gene match. The length of the CDR3 is 17 residues.

This clonotype was seen at least ten times. The chain recombines TRBV27 with TRBJ2-7; 7 nucleotides line up with TRBD1. CDR1 is MNHEY and CDR2 is SMNVEV in the germline V gene (reference sequence). J lost 2 bases, V lost 2 bases, and 3 bases had no gene match. The CDR3 sequence is 14 residues long. CDR3 coding DNA: TGTGCCAGCAGTTTAGGGGACAGTACCTACGAGCAGTACTTC. Protein product: CASSLGDSTYEQYF.

Ten or more counts support this clonotype. The genes are TRBV20-1 and TRBJ2-7, with a tentative D call TRBD2 (7 bases). Deletions cut 3 bases from V and 3 bases from J, with 12 bases between. This CDR3 has 13 amino acids. Germline loops: CDR1 DFQATT, CDR2 SNEGSKA (reference sequence). The CDR3 bases are TGCAGTGCTAGGCGGGGGCTTCTCTACGAGCAGTACTTC. This translates into CSARRGLLYEQYF.

V is TRBV11-2 and J is TRBJ2-7; 8 nucleotides match TRBD2. The V segment lost 1 base and the J segment 2 bases; nucleotides outside the gene matches: 4. The CDR3 runs 15 residues. Germline loops: CDR1 SGHAT, CDR2 FQNNGV. The CDR3, as DNA: TGTGCCAGCAGCTTAGTCAGCGGGGGCCCCTACGAGCAGTACTTC. It is translated as CASSLVSGGPYEQYF.

Many counts were recorded for this clonotype. The chain combines TRBV7-3 with TRBJ2-7; 9 nucleotides match TRBD2. The CDR3 sequence is 18 residues long. The ends lost 3 bases at V and 3 bases at J; junction bases unmatched: 15. Germline V gives CDR1 SGHTA, CDR2 FQGTGA. The CDR3 sequence: CASSFDYSGSWAIYEQYF. For the CDR3, the DNA is TGTGCCAGCAGCTTTGACTATAGCGGGAGTTGGGCAATCTACGAGCAGTACTTC.

This clonotype was seen at least ten times. The V and J genes are TRBV25-1 and TRBJ2-3, with D tentatively TRBD1 (7 bases). Germline V gene sequence: CDR1 MGHDK, CDR2 SYGVNS. The CDR3 consists of 14 residues. The germline V and J ends were trimmed by 5 bases and 0 bases, with 9 bases remaining between them. CDR3 amino acids: CASSPGGSTDTQYF. In nucleotides, the CDR3 is TGTGCCAGCAGTCCAGGGGGGAGCACAGATACGCAGTATTTT.

As for this clonotype: Given a much more abundant clone one base away, this may be a read error. The gene calls are TRBV7-9 and TRBJ2-5; 7 nucleotides match TRBD1. Germline assignment: CDR1 SEHNR and CDR2 FQNEAQ (reference sequence). The CDR3 is 14 amino acids. The CDR3 nucleotides read TGTGCCAGCAGCTTAAGGGGACAGCCGGAGACCCGGTACTTC. Its translation: CASSLRGQPETRYF.

This clonotype has a count of ten or more. This chain connects TRBV29-1 to TRBJ2-3; no reliable D call. The CDR3 contains 10 residues. Trimming stripped 4 bases from V and 6 bases from J, with 5 bases between. Germline CDR1 and CDR2: SQVTM and ANQGSEA. CDR3 sequence: CSVVRDTQYF. CDR3 sequence (DNA): TGCAGCGTTGTAAGGGATACGCAGTATTTT.

This clonotype was seen repeatedly, ten times or more. The CDR3 bases are TGTGCCAGCAGTGCCCGGGACAATGACAATGAGCAGTTCTTC. Its translation is CASSARDNDNEQFF. The chain carries TRBV6-1 and TRBJ2-1; possibly TRBD1 for D (6 bases). The CDR3 consists of 14 residues. CDR1 and CDR2 (germline): MNHNS, SASEGT. Trimming removed 4 bases at V and 5 bases at J, with 12 bases between.

This clonotype has a count of ten or more. This chain joins TRBV7-9 and TRBJ2-5; 15 positions agree with TRBD2. Per germline, CDR1 SEHNR and CDR2 FQNEAQ (reference sequence). V gave up 3 bases and J gave up 7 bases; unmatched junction bases: 15. This CDR3 has 19 amino acids. The CDR3 region is CASSFIRTSGGAPSRTQYF. The CDR3 DNA sequence: TGTGCCAGCAGCTTCATCCGGACTAGCGGGGGGGCGCCGTCCAGGACCCAGTACTTC.

Ten or more counts support this clonotype. The chain has TRBV9 and TRBJ2-1; TRBD2 aligns across 11 bases. V shed 4 bases, J shed 5 bases, and the junction held 11 bases outside the gene matches. The CDR3 spans 17 residues. The germline CDR1 and CDR2 sequences are SGDLS and YYNGEE. This chain's CDR3 is CASSPRGSGGVNNEQFF. For the CDR3, the DNA is TGTGCCAGCAGCCCACGGGGTAGCGGGGGGGTAAACAATGAGCAGTTCTTC.

This clonotype was found many times. The chain employs TRBV2 and TRBJ2-4; 7 positions match TRBD1. There are 12 residues in the CDR3. The V gene end was trimmed by 10 bases and the J gene end by 3 bases; junction bases not matched to a gene: 3. Per the germline V gene, CDR1 is SNHLY and CDR2 is FYNNEI. In DNA, the CDR3 is TGTGCCATACAGGGGCTCAAAAACATTCAGTACTTC. Amino acid sequence: CAIQGLKNIQYF.

This clonotype was seen many times. J is TRBJ2-7 and V is TRBV27, with D possibly matching TRBD2 (7 bases). Deletions cut 5 bases from V and 2 bases from J, with 25 bases between. Germline values: CDR1 MNHEY, CDR2 SMNVEV (reference sequence). The CDR3 contains 18 residues. The CDR3 reads CASSHFGGRPGLAYEQYF. The CDR3 DNA sequence: TGTGCCAGCAGTCATTTCGGGGGGCGCCCGGGGTTGGCCTACGAGCAGTACTTC.